This T cell receptor beta chain was profiled in a study of tumor-infiltrating lymphocytes in primary liver carcinoma. Study in general: Stage T1-T3 N0M0 and a size of roughly 4 to 10 cm characterized the tumors.

CDR3 length: 14 residues. Germline CDR1 reads MGHDK; CDR2 reads SYGVNS. From about 0.5 ug of total RNA, TCR beta-specific cDNA was reverse-transcribed using a constant-region primer. Generation of the TCR beta libraries relied on three nested multiplex PCR rounds using slightly modified ARM-PCR. TRBV1-TRBV30 forward primers paired with a C-beta reverse primer drove the first two PCR rounds, about 10 cycles each. Each CDR3 protein is one row after TCRdb ran MiXCR on the multiplex PCR reads. The data show just under 45,000 distinct CDR3 sequences, roughly 73% seen once. This clonotype was seen only a few times. Possible read error: a much larger clone is one base away. DNA and RNA were both co-extracted from approximately 20-30 mg of bulk tissue that had not been sorted.

The source material was liver tumor tissue from sampling region 2. As for subset: tumor region T2, inferior pole. The rearrangement uses TRBV25-1 and TRBJ2-7; tentative D call: TRBD1 (5 bases). This sequence was found in a man aged 35-49 years with primary liver carcinoma and hepatitis B virus infection. CDR3 DNA sequence: TGTGCCAACAGTGGCGGACACGTAAACTACGAGCAGTACTTC. Encoded protein: CANSGGHVNYEQYF.